This T cell receptor beta chain originates from a study of blood T cell repertoires in COVID-19. Study-level information: Donors in the United States, Italy and Spain gave samples during acute or convalescent COVID-19. From T cells, B-cell-depleted T cells, or PBMCs came the material, which was cDNA or gDNA.

The repertoire was sequenced with immunoSEQ multiplex PCR; TCRdb's copy has only in-frame clones and lacks some. The sample carries hundreds of thousands of clones, around nine tenths recorded once. CDR3 length: 17 amino acids. V trimming: 2 bases; J trimming: 8 bases; junction bases outside the gene matches: 15. The germline CDR1 and CDR2 sequences are MNHEY and SMNVEV (reference sequence). The specimen was peripheral blood. The sequence was obtained from a man in his 60s who had recovered from COVID-19. This sequence joins TRBV27 and TRBJ1-2; 9 bases align to TRBD1. DNA for the CDR3: TGTGCCAGCAGTTTAAGGCGGACAGGGGTCCTCTATGGGGGCTACACCTTC. This gives the protein CASSLRRTGVLYGGYTF.